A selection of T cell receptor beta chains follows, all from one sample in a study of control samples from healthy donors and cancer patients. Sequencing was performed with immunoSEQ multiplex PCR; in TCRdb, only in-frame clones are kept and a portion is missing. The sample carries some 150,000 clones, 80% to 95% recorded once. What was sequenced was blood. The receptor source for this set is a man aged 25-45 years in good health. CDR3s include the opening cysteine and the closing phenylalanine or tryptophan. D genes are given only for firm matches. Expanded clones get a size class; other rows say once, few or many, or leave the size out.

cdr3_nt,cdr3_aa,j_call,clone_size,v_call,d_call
TGCGCCAGCAGCTTAGTGGCAGGGGGCGAATTGGTCTTT,CASSLVAGGELVF,TRBJ1-4,-,TRBV5-1,TRBD1
TGTGCTAGTGGTTTGGTACACGGAGTGAAGAGAGCTAATGAAAAACTGTTTTTT,CASGLVHGVKRANEKLFF,TRBJ1-4,-,TRBV12-5,-
TGTGCCAGCAGTGAAAACCAGAACTATGGCTACACCTTC,CASSENQNYGYTF,TRBJ1-2,once,TRBV2,-
TGTGCCAGCAGCCTCCGACAGAATGAAAAACTGTTTTTT,CASSLRQNEKLFF,TRBJ1-4,few,TRBV9,-
TGTGCCAGCACAAAAAACACTGAAGCTTTCTTT,CASTKNTEAFF,TRBJ1-1,-,TRBV19,-
TGTGCCACCAGCCCCCGGGACAGGTCGACTTCTAACTATGGCTACACCTTC,CATSPRDRSTSNYGYTF,TRBJ1-2,-,TRBV15,TRBD1
TGTGCCAGCAGCAGCGACACCGCTGAGACCCAGTACTTC,CASSSDTAETQYF,TRBJ2-5,-,TRBV5-8,-
TGTGCCAGCAGCCTGACAGGGTATGGGGCCAACGTCCTGACTTTC,CASSLTGYGANVLTF,TRBJ2-6,-,TRBV5-6,TRBD1
TGTGCCAGCAGCTTTGGGGGTAACACTGAAGCTTTCTTT,CASSFGGNTEAFF,TRBJ1-1,-,TRBV5-6,-
TGTGCCATCCTTAGGGGAGGGCCCACCGGGGAGCTGTTTTTT,CAILRGGPTGELFF,TRBJ2-2,-,TRBV2,TRBD2
TGTGCCAGCAGCCCAGATGGAGAAAAACTGTTTTTT,CASSPDGEKLFF,TRBJ1-4,-,TRBV7-6,-
TGTGCCAGCAGTTTGGTGGGTGGTGGCACTGAAGCTTTCTTT,CASSLVGGGTEAFF,TRBJ1-1,-,TRBV28,-
TGTGCCAGCAGTTCCCCAGGACAGGGGAACACCGGGGAGCTGTTTTTT,CASSSPGQGNTGELFF,TRBJ2-2,-,TRBV27,TRBD1
TGTGCCAGCAGCCAACTCGGCGGGGGGGCCACAGATACGCAGTATTTT,CASSQLGGGATDTQYF,TRBJ2-3,once,TRBV3-1/TRBV3-2,TRBD2
TGTGCCAGCAGCCTCCCTGGGTCGGGGAACACTGAAGCTTTCTTT,CASSLPGSGNTEAFF,TRBJ1-1,-,TRBV5-5,-
TGTGCCAGCAGTCAACAATACCTTCAGGGCTACACCTTC,CASSQQYLQGYTF,TRBJ1-2,once,TRBV12-3/TRBV12-4,-
TGTGCCAGCAGCTTAGGAAGGGGGGGAACTGAAGCTTTCTTT,CASSLGRGGTEAFF,TRBJ1-1,once,TRBV7-9,-
TGTGCCAGCAGTACGCGTAGCCCCCGGGTCGTGCAGTTCTTC,CASSTRSPRVVQFF,TRBJ2-1,-,TRBV28,-
TGTGCCAGCAGCTCGACAGGGGCGGTAAACGAGCAGTACTTC,CASSSTGAVNEQYF,TRBJ2-7,few,TRBV11-1,TRBD1
TGTGCCAGCAGCTCGACAGGGGAGAAGGTGGATAGAGCTTTCTTT,CASSSTGEKVDRAFF,TRBJ1-1,once,TRBV7-9,TRBD1
TGCAGTGCTAGTCGGGGGGACAGCCACTCCTACGAGCAGTACTTC,CSASRGDSHSYEQYF,TRBJ2-7,-,TRBV20-1,-
TGTGCCAGCAGTGCCCGTGGGGGAATTTATAATTCACCCCTCCACTTT,CASSARGGIYNSPLHF,TRBJ1-6,-,TRBV28,-
TGTGCCAGCAACCTTGGGACAGGGATATCACCCCTCCACTTT,CASNLGTGISPLHF,TRBJ1-6,-,TRBV2,TRBD1
TGTGCCAGCACTCCAGATCTGGGGGCGGGAAACACCATATATTTT,CASTPDLGAGNTIYF,TRBJ1-3,-,TRBV3-1/TRBV3-2,-
TGTGCCAGCAGCTTGAGGACTAGCGGGGGCCGCACCGGGGAGCTGTTTTTT,CASSLRTSGGRTGELFF,TRBJ2-2,few,TRBV7-9,TRBD2
TGTGCCAGCAGCCGCATATCAGGGGTGAACACTGAAGCTTTCTTT,CASSRISGVNTEAFF,TRBJ1-1,-,TRBV4-2,-
TGCGCCAGCAGCCAAGAGGGGAGGGACACAGATACGCAGTATTTT,CASSQEGRDTDTQYF,TRBJ2-3,-,TRBV4-1,TRBD2
TGTGCCAGCAGTTCGGGACAGGGGAGCACAGATACGCAGTATTTT,CASSSGQGSTDTQYF,TRBJ2-3,-,TRBV28,TRBD1
TGTGCCAGCCGGACAGGGTGGGACACAGATACGCAGTATTTT,CASRTGWDTDTQYF,TRBJ2-3,once,TRBV27,TRBD1
TGTGCCAGCAGCCCTACTCTTGGAGGGCCCAACTATGGCTACACCTTC,CASSPTLGGPNYGYTF,TRBJ1-2,-,TRBV7-6,-
TGCGCCAGCGCCACCTTTGGATCCGGCGGAGATACGCAGTATTTT,CASATFGSGGDTQYF,TRBJ2-3,-,TRBV5-1,-
TGTGCCAGCAGCCCCTGGAGCGGGGGGGTGAACAATGAGCAGTTCTTC,CASSPWSGGVNNEQFF,TRBJ2-1,-,TRBV3-1/TRBV3-2,TRBD2
TGTGCCAGCAGCCCTGGACAGTCCTCTGAAGCTTTCTTT,CASSPGQSSEAFF,TRBJ1-1,-,TRBV7-9,-
TGTGCCAGCAGTACGACTAGCGGGGGGGCAGGTAATGAGCAGTTCTTC,CASSTTSGGAGNEQFF,TRBJ2-1,-,TRBV6-4,TRBD2
TGTGCCAGCAGCCGCGGACAGGCCGGGGAGCTGTTTTTT,CASSRGQAGELFF,TRBJ2-2,-,TRBV3-1/TRBV3-2,TRBD1
TGCGCCAGCGCCGAGGGGACAGGGGGTAACGAGCAGTACTTC,CASAEGTGGNEQYF,TRBJ2-7,once,TRBV5-1,TRBD1
TGTGCCAGCAGTGATCGGACAGGATATGGCTACACCTTC,CASSDRTGYGYTF,TRBJ1-2,-,TRBV6-1,TRBD1
TGTGCCAGCAGTTTCTCCAACTCGTGGTCCGGGGGGCAGTTCTTC,CASSFSNSWSGGQFF,TRBJ2-1,-,TRBV28,-
TGTGCCACCAGTGATGGGGGCAATGAGCAGTTCTTC,CATSDGGNEQFF,TRBJ2-1,-,TRBV24-1,-
TGTGCCACCAGCACGGGACAGGGAGCCTACGAGCAGTACTTC,CATSTGQGAYEQYF,TRBJ2-7,-,TRBV15,TRBD1
TGTGCCAGCAGCGTAGGGGACAGGTCTAATCAGCCCCAGCATTTT,CASSVGDRSNQPQHF,TRBJ1-5,-,TRBV9,TRBD1
TGTGCCACCAGTGATTGGCAACTCCGTAGGCAGTACTTC,CATSDWQLRRQYF,TRBJ2-7,-,TRBV24-1,-
TGTGCCAGCAGCCTCCTGATGTACGACCACACACCAAATGAGCAGTTCTTC,CASSLLMYDHTPNEQFF,TRBJ2-1,once,TRBV7-2,-
TGTGCCAGCAGCCAGACGGGACGGCTCACTGAAGCTTTCTTT,CASSQTGRLTEAFF,TRBJ1-1,-,TRBV14,-
TGTGCCTGGGTCCTCCCGACAGGGGGCCGAACTGAAGCTTTCTTT,CAWVLPTGGRTEAFF,TRBJ1-1,-,TRBV30,TRBD1
TGTGCCAGCAGCCCGAGACAGGCGAACACTGAAGCTTTCTTT,CASSPRQANTEAFF,TRBJ1-1,-,TRBV3-1/TRBV3-2,-
TGTGCCAGCAGTTTAAAAACAGGGGGGGCCTACGAGCAGTACTTC,CASSLKTGGAYEQYF,TRBJ2-7,-,TRBV27,-
TGTGCCACCAGATCCGGGACAGATAACTATGGCTACACCTTC,CATRSGTDNYGYTF,TRBJ1-2,-,TRBV24-1,TRBD1
TGCAGTGCGCGGTTCAGGAATGGCTACACCTTC,CSARFRNGYTF,TRBJ1-2,-,TRBV20-1,-
TGCGCCAGCAGCCAAGATCGGAGCCCAAACACTGAAGCTTTCTTT,CASSQDRSPNTEAFF,TRBJ1-1,-,TRBV4-1,-
TGTGCCAGCAGTTACCGGGACAGGCCCTTCTATGGCTACACCTTC,CASSYRDRPFYGYTF,TRBJ1-2,-,TRBV7-9,TRBD1
TGTGCCAGCAGCTTAGAGGGACCGAACACTGAAGCTTTCTTT,CASSLEGPNTEAFF,TRBJ1-1,once,TRBV7-8,-
TGTGCCAGCAGCCAGCCGGGACAGGGGAACACTGAAGCTTTCTTT,CASSQPGQGNTEAFF,TRBJ1-1,few,TRBV3-1/TRBV3-2,TRBD1
TGTGCCAGCAGCGGACAGGGAATGAGTCCCTACGAGCAGTACTTC,CASSGQGMSPYEQYF,TRBJ2-7,-,TRBV5-5,TRBD1
TGTGCCAGCAGCAGAGCACAGGGGGCAGGGACCGGGGAGCTGTTTTTT,CASSRAQGAGTGELFF,TRBJ2-2,-,TRBV7-8,TRBD1
TGTGCCTGGAGTCTTACCGGGACAGGCGAAGCTTTCTTT,CAWSLTGTGEAFF,TRBJ1-1,once,TRBV30,TRBD1
TGTGCCAGCAGTTTACAGGGGAGCTCCTACAATGAGCAGTTCTTC,CASSLQGSSYNEQFF,TRBJ2-1,once,TRBV5-4,TRBD1
TGTGCCAGCAGCTTCCGGGGCCTAGCCGCCGATGAGCAGTTCTTC,CASSFRGLAADEQFF,TRBJ2-1,-,TRBV7-2,-